The rows below give T cell receptor beta chains drawn from one sample of a study of cytomegalovirus exposure and HLA in healthy donors. Libraries were prepared by immunoSEQ multiplex PCR; TCRdb keeps only in-frame clonotypes and omits some of them. This table has fewer than 200,000 clones, around 69% appearing once. The sequenced sample was PBMCs. The receptors here all came from a woman aged 25-40 years in good health and CMV-seronegative. CDR3s include the opening cysteine and the closing phenylalanine or tryptophan. Each record gives: D gene, clone size, CDR3 length, V gene, J gene, CDR3 DNA, CDR3 protein. The D gene is left open where the match is weak. Rows give clone size only sometimes, using once, few, many, or a class for an expanded clone.

NA	NA	13	TRBV29-1	TRBJ1-2	TGCAGCGTTGAAGATGGCACTATGAAAGGCTACACCTTC	CSVEDGTMKGYTF
TRBD2	NA	16	TRBV7-3	TRBJ2-3	TGTGCCAGCAGCTTAACAGCGGGGGGTGGCACAGATACGCAGTATTTT	CASSLTAGGGTDTQYF
NA	NA	15	TRBV7-3	TRBJ2-1	TGTGCCAGCAGCCCGTATCTGGGGGGTGTGAATGAGCAGTTCTTC	CASSPYLGGVNEQFF
TRBD2	NA	17	TRBV4-1	TRBJ2-1	TGCGCCAGCAGCCTTACCGGGACTAGCGGGAGAAGTAATGAGCAGTTCTTC	CASSLTGTSGRSNEQFF
NA	NA	15	TRBV7-8	TRBJ1-6	TGTGCCAGCAGCTTAGCGCTCGGGGGGAATTCACCCCTCCACTTT	CASSLALGGNSPLHF
TRBD1	NA	15	TRBV7-9	TRBJ2-5	TGTGCCAGCAGGCCACGGGGGGACAGGGGACTAACCCAGTACTTC	CASRPRGDRGLTQYF
NA	few	12	TRBV13	TRBJ2-3	TGTGCCAGCAGCCCCTATCGGGATACGCAGTATTTT	CASSPYRDTQYF
TRBD1	NA	13	TRBV30	TRBJ1-5	TGTGCCTCGGGACAGGGGGCCGATCAGCCCCAGCATTTT	CASGQGADQPQHF
NA	NA	15	TRBV7-2	TRBJ2-1	TGTGCCAGCAGCTTAGTAGGAGGCTCCTACAATGAGCAGTTCTTC	CASSLVGGSYNEQFF
NA	NA	13	TRBV5-1	TRBJ2-1	TGCGCCAGCAGCTTGGGCGGCTACAATGAGCAGTTCTTC	CASSLGGYNEQFF
TRBD2	few	15	TRBV28	TRBJ2-5	TGTGCCAGCAGTTTGGGGGGGAGGATGGAAGAGACCCAGTACTTC	CASSLGGRMEETQYF
NA	NA	15	TRBV5-4	TRBJ1-6	TGTGCCAGCAGCAGAGACCCGGAGGGGATTTCACCCCTCCACTTT	CASSRDPEGISPLHF
TRBD1	NA	13	TRBV10-3	TRBJ2-5	TGTGCCTCCCACGGGACAGGCAAAGAGACCCAGTACTTC	CASHGTGKETQYF
TRBD1	few	15	TRBV18	TRBJ2-2	TGTGCCAGCTCGGCGGGACAGGGAGGCACCGGGGAGCTGTTTTTT	CASSAGQGGTGELFF
TRBD2	NA	18	TRBV4-3	TRBJ2-1	TGCGCCAGCAGCCGCCAACCCCCCGGGACTAGCGCGAGCAATGAGCAGTTCTTC	CASSRQPPGTSASNEQFF
NA	NA	12	TRBV28	TRBJ2-7	TGTGCCAGCAGCAGCAGGGTCCACGAGCAGTACTTC	CASSSRVHEQYF
TRBD2	NA	13	TRBV18	TRBJ2-5	TGTGCCAGCTCACAGCGGGAACAAGAGACCCAGTACTTC	CASSQREQETQYF
TRBD1	few	15	TRBV15	TRBJ2-1	TGTGCCACCAGCAGATCCCCGAAACAGGGGGATGAGCAGTTCTTC	CATSRSPKQGDEQFF
TRBD2	many	17	TRBV5-8	TRBJ2-1	TGTGCCAGCAGCTCACAGACTGGCGGGAGGGCCTTGGATGAGCAGTTCTTC	CASSSQTGGRALDEQFF
NA	NA	11	TRBV5-4	TRBJ1-1	TGTGCCAGCAGCTGGGGGGTGGAAGCTTTCTTT	CASSWGVEAFF
TRBD2	NA	15	TRBV5-4	TRBJ2-1	TGTGCCAGCAGCTTGGGGGGAGGGTCCTACAATGAGCAGTTCTTC	CASSLGGGSYNEQFF
TRBD1	few	14	TRBV7-6	TRBJ1-4	TGTGCCAGCAGCTTTGACAGGGATGGGGAAAAACTGTTTTTT	CASSFDRDGEKLFF
TRBD1	NA	15	TRBV5-4	TRBJ2-5	TGTGCCAGCAGCTCCCCGACAGGGGGCAGGGAGACCCAGTACTTC	CASSSPTGGRETQYF
NA	NA	13	TRBV9	TRBJ1-1	TGTGCCAGCAGCGTAGATGATAGTACTGAAGCTTTCTTT	CASSVDDSTEAFF
TRBD1	NA	13	TRBV11-3	TRBJ1-1	TGTGCCAGCAGCGTAACCCAGGGGGCTGAAGCTTTCTTT	CASSVTQGAEAFF
TRBD2	NA	16	TRBV7-8	TRBJ2-5	TGTGCCAGCAGCTTGAGCGGGAGGGGGGTAGGAGAGACCCAGTACTTC	CASSLSGRGVGETQYF
NA	NA	16	TRBV9	TRBJ1-6	TGTGCCAGCAGCGGTACAGGGACGTCTGGCAATTCACCCCTCCACTTT	CASSGTGTSGNSPLHF
NA	NA	15	TRBV12-5	TRBJ1-5	TGTGCTAGTGGAAACGGGCGGGGTGGCAATCAGCCCCAGCATTTT	CASGNGRGGNQPQHF